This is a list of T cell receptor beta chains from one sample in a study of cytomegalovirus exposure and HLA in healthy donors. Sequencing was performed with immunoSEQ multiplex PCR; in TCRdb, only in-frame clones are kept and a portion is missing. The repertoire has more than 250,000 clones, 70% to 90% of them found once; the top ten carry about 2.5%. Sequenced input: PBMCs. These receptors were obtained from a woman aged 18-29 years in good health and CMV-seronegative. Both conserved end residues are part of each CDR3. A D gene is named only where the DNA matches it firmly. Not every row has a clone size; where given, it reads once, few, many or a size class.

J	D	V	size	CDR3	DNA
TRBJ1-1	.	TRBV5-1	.	CASSLRGNTEAFF	TGCGCCAGCAGCTTAAGGGGGAACACTGAAGCTTTCTTT
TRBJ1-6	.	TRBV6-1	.	CASTEGWGNSPLHF	TGTGCCAGCACGGAGGGGTGGGGTAATTCACCCCTCCACTTT
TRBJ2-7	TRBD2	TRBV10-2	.	CASLPRAGGPYEQYF	TGCGCCAGCCTCCCCCGCGCGGGGGGCCCCTACGAGCAGTACTTC
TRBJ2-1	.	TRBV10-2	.	CASASPRVFYAFF	TGCGCCAGCGCCTCACCCCGGGTATTTTACGCGTTCTTC
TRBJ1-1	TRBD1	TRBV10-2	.	CASSEVGQGMAEAFF	TGCGCCAGCAGTGAAGTTGGACAGGGGATGGCTGAAGCTTTCTTT
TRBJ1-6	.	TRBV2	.	CASKTASSYNSPLHF	TGTGCCAGCAAGACAGCTAGCTCCTATAATTCACCCCTCCACTTT
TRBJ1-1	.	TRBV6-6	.	CASSPAWGGGTEAFF	TGTGCCAGCAGTCCCGCTTGGGGGGGAGGCACTGAAGCTTTCTTT
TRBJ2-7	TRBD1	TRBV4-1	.	CASSQDYGSRDRSYEQYF	TGCGCCAGCAGCCAAGATTATGGGTCCCGGGACAGGTCCTACGAGCAGTACTTC
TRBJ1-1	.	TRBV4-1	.	CASSQTSRGVYEAFF	TGCGCCAGCAGCCAAACATCCCGCGGGGTCTATGAAGCTTTCTTT
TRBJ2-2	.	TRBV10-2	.	CASSGLYTNTGELFF	TGCGCCAGCAGTGGGTTATACACGAACACCGGGGAGCTGTTTTTT
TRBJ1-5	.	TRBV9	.	CASSVASGYQPQHF	TGTGCCAGCAGCGTAGCATCAGGATACCAGCCCCAGCATTTT
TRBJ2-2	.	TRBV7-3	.	CASSLPFSGELFF	TGTGCCAGCAGCTTGCCCTTCAGCGGGGAGCTGTTTTTT
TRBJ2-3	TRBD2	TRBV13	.	CASSLGGLATDTQYF	TGTGCCAGCAGCTTAGGGGGACTAGCAACAGATACGCAGTATTTT
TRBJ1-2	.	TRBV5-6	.	CASSLGRGTYGYTF	TGTGCCAGCAGCTTGGGCAGGGGTACCTATGGCTACACCTTC
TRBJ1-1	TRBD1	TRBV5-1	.	CASSARQGWNTEAFF	TGCGCCAGCAGCGCACGACAGGGGTGGAACACTGAAGCTTTCTTT
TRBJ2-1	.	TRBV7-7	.	CASSPGTSYNEQFF	TGTGCTAGCAGCCCAGGGACTTCCTACAATGAGCAGTTCTTC
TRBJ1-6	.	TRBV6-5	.	CASSYGGINSPLHF	TGTGCCAGCAGTTACGGGGGGATTAATTCCCCCCTCCACTTT
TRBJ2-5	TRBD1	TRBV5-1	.	CASMPGQGVWGQETQYF	TGCGCCAGCATGCCGGGACAGGGGGTGTGGGGCCAAGAGACCCAGTACTTC
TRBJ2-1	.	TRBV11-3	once	CASSLDSNSINSYNEQFF	TGTGCCAGCAGCTTAGACTCTAACAGCATCAACTCCTACAATGAGCAGTTCTTC
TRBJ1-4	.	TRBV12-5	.	CASGGGATNEKLFF	TGTGCTAGTGGAGGGGGGGCAACTAATGAAAAACTGTTTTTT
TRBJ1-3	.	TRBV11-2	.	CASSSYRDHRNTIYF	TGTGCCAGCAGCTCCTACAGGGACCATCGAAACACCATATATTTT
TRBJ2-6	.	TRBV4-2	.	CASSQGAGKNGANVLTF	TGTGCCAGCAGCCAAGGGGCAGGGAAAAACGGGGCCAACGTCCTGACTTTC
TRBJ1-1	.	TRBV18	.	CASSPGQTLISNTEAFF	TGTGCCAGCTCACCAGGGCAGACATTAATCTCGAACACTGAAGCTTTCTTT
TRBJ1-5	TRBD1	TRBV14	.	CASSHMRQGCLGNQPQHF	TGTGCCAGCAGCCATATGCGACAGGGATGTTTGGGCAATCAGCCCCAGCATTTT
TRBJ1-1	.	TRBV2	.	CASSAEVNTEAFF	TGTGCCAGCAGTGCGGAGGTGAACACTGAAGCTTTCTTT
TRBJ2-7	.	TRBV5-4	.	CASSFLRTDISYEQYF	TGTGCCAGCAGCTTTCTTCGTACAGACATCTCCTACGAGCAGTACTTC
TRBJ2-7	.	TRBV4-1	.	CASSQDEGSYEQYF	TGCGCCAGCAGCCAAGATGAGGGATCCTACGAGCAGTACTTC
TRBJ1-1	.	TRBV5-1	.	CASSLGTRTEAFF	TGCGCCAGCAGCTTGGGCACACGCACTGAAGCTTTCTTT
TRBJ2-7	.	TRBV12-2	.	CASRPRRGHWNEQYF	TGTGCAAGTCGCCCTCGTAGGGGACATTGGAACGAGCAGTACTTC
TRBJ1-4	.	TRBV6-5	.	CASSLQGLGEKLFF	TGTGCCAGCAGTCTACAGGGTCTCGGGGAAAAACTGTTTTTT
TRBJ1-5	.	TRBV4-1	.	CASSPTVGEVYSNQPQHF	TGCGCCAGCAGCCCCACAGTAGGGGAGGTTTATAGCAATCAGCCCCAGCATTTT
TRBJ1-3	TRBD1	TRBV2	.	CASSGIDRGSGNTIYF	TGTGCCAGCAGTGGGATAGACAGGGGGAGTGGAAACACCATATATTTT
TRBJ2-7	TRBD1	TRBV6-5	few	CASSAGTGGTDEQYF	TGTGCCAGCAGTGCCGGGACAGGGGGCACGGACGAGCAGTACTTC
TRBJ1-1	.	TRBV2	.	CASSEGGWDTEAFF	TGTGCCAGCAGTGAAGGGGGCTGGGACACTGAAGCTTTCTTT
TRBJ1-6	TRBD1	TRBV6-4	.	CASSDSLPPGQELSSYNSPLHF	TGTGCCAGCAGTGACTCGCTCCCCCCGGGACAGGAACTAAGCTCCTATAATTCACCCCTCCACTTT
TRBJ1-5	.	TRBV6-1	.	CASSVTADSNQPQHF	TGTGCCAGCAGTGTAACAGCCGATAGCAATCAGCCCCAGCATTTT
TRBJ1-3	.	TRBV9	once	CASSVDPRPSGNTIYF	TGTGCCAGCAGCGTAGATCCGCGGCCCTCTGGAAACACCATATATTTT
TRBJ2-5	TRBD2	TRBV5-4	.	CASSAGGGLRETQYF	TGTGCCAGCAGCGCCGGGGGGGGACTCCGAGAGACCCAGTACTTC
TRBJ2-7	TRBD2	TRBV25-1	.	CASSWGGEQYF	TGTGCCAGCTCCTGGGGGGGGGAGCAGTACTTC
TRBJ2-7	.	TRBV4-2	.	CASSLEGLSSYEQYF	TGTGCCAGCAGCCTCGAGGGCCTGAGCTCCTACGAGCAGTACTTC
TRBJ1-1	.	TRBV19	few	CASSIGAGNTEAFF	TGTGCCAGTAGTATAGGGGCCGGGAACACTGAAGCTTTCTTT
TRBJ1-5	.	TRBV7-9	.	CASSLGQGIQPQHF	TGTGCCAGCAGCTTAGGCCAGGGAATTCAGCCCCAGCATTTT
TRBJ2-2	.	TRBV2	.	CASRRDIKTGELFF	TGTGCCAGCAGAAGGGACATTAAGACCGGGGAGCTGTTTTTT
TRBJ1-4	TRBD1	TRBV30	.	CACTRGRGREKLFF	TGTGCCTGTACAAGGGGGCGAGGTCGGGAAAAACTGTTTTTT
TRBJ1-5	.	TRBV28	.	CAAGGVQPQHF	TGTGCCGCCGGGGGGGTGCAGCCCCAGCATTTT
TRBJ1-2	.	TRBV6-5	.	CASSYRRDYGYTF	TGTGCCAGCAGTTATCGCAGGGACTATGGCTACACCTTC
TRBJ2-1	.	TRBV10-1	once	CARVTGTYNEQFF	TGCGCCAGAGTGACAGGAACCTACAATGAGCAGTTCTTC
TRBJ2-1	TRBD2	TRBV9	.	CASSGLAGGRLDEQFF	TGTGCCAGCAGCGGACTAGCGGGGGGGCGGTTGGATGAGCAGTTCTTC
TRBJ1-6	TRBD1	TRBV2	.	CASSEQGQENNSPLHF	TGTGCCAGCAGTGAACAGGGACAGGAGAATAATTCACCCCTCCACTTT
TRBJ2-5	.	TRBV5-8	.	CASSLAETQYF	TGTGCCAGCAGCTTAGCAGAGACCCAGTACTTC
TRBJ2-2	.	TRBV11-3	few	CASSPYTGELFF	TGTGCCAGCAGCCCATACACCGGGGAGCTGTTTTTT
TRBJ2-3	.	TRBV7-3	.	CASSKRPPSGNTDTQYF	TGTGCCAGCAGTAAAAGGCCCCCTTCGGGGAACACAGATACGCAGTATTTT
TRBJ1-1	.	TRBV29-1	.	CSVTQGISAEAFF	TGCAGCGTTACCCAGGGGATTAGCGCTGAAGCTTTCTTT
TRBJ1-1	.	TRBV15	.	CATSRDGAGNTEAFF	TGTGCCACCAGCAGAGATGGGGCAGGGAACACTGAAGCTTTCTTT
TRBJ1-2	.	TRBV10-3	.	CAISVPSDGYTF	TGTGCCATCAGTGTTCCAAGCGATGGCTACACCTTC
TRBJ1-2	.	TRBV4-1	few	CASSQESGPVFTNGYTF	TGCGCCAGCAGCCAAGAGTCGGGTCCCGTTTTCACTAATGGCTACACCTTC
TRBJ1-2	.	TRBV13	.	CASSLRGRDGYGYTF	TGTGCCAGCAGCTTAAGGGGCCGAGACGGCTATGGCTACACCTTC
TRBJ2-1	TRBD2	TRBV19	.	CASSPSGTSAPEGYNEQFF	TGTGCCAGTAGTCCCTCCGGGACTAGCGCACCCGAAGGGTACAATGAGCAGTTCTTC
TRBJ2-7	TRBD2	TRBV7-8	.	CASSRLRGGLYEQYF	TGTGCCAGCAGCCGTTTACGGGGGGGCCTTTACGAGCAGTACTTC
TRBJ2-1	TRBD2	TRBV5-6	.	CASSLVRGGRGEQFF	TGTGCCAGCAGCTTGGTACGGGGGGGCCGGGGTGAGCAGTTCTTC